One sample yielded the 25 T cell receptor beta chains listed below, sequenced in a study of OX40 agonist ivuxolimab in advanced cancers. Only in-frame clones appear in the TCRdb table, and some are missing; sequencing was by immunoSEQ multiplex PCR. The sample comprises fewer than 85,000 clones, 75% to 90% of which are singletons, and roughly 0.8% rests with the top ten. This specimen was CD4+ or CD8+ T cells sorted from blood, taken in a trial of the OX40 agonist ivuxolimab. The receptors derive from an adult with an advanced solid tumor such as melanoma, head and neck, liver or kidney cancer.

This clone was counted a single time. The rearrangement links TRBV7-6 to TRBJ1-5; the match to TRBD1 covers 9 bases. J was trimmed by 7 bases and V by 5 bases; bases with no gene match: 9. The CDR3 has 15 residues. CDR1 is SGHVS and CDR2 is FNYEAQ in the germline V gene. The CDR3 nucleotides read TGTGCCAGCAGCCCGGGACAGGGAGGAAGCCAGCCCCAGCATTTT. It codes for CASSPGQGGSQPQHF.

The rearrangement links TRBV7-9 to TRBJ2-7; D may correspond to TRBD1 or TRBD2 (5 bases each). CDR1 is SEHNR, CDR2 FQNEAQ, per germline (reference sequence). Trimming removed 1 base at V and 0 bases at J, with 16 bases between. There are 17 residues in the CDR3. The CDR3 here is CASSLEGRGTSSYEQYF. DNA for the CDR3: TGTGCCAGCAGCTTAGAGGGGCGAGGGACGAGCTCCTACGAGCAGTACTTC. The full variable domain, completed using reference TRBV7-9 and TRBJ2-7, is DTGVSQNPRHKITKRGQNVTFRCDPISEHNRLYWYRQTLGQGPEFLTYFQNEAQLEKSRLLSDRFSAERPKGSFSTLEIQRTEQGDSAMYLCASSLEGRGTSSYEQYFGPGTRLTVT.

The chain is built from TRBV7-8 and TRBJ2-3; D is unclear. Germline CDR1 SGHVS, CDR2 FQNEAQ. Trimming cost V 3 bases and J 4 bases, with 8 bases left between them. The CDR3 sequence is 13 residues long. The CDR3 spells CASSFSPADTQYF. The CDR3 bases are TGTGCCAGCAGCTTTAGTCCCGCAGATACGCAGTATTTT.

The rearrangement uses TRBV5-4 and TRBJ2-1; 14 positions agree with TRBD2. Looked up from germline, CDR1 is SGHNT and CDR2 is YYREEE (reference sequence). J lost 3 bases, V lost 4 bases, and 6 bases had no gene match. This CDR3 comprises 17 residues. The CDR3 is CASSLGTSGSLYNEQFF. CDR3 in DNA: TGTGCCAGCAGCCTTGGGACTAGCGGGAGCCTCTACAATGAGCAGTTCTTC. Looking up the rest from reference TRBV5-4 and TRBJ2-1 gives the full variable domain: ETGVTQSPTHLIKTRGQQVTLRCSSQSGHNTVSWYQQALGQGPQFIFQYYREEENGRGNFPPRFSGLQFPNYSSELNVNALELDDSALYLCASSLGTSGSLYNEQFFGPGTRLTVL.

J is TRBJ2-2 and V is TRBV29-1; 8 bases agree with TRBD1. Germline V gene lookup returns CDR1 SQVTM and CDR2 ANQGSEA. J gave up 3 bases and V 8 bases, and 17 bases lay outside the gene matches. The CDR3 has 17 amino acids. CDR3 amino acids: CSFRSPDRGIYTGELFF. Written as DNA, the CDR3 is TGCAGCTTCAGATCCCCCGACAGGGGTATTTACACCGGGGAGCTGTTTTTT.

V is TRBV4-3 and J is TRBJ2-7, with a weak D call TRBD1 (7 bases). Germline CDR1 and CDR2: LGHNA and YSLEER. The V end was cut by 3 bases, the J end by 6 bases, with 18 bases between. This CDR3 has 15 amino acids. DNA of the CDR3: TGCGCCAGCAGCCACTCGGACAGGAGGGTAGCCGAGCAGTACTTC. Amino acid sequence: CASSHSDRRVAEQYF.

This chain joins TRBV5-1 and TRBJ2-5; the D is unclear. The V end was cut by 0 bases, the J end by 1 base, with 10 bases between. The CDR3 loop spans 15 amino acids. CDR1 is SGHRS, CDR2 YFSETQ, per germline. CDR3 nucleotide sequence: TGCGCCAGCAGCTTGGCCGACCGAAGCCAAGAGACCCAGTACTTC. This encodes CASSLADRSQETQYF.

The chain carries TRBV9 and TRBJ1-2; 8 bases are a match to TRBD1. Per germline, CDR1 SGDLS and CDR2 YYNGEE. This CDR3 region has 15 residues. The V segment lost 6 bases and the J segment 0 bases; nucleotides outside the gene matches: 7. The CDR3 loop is CASNPGGLANYGYTF. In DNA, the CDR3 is TGTGCCAGCAACCCAGGGGGCTTAGCTAACTATGGCTACACCTTC.

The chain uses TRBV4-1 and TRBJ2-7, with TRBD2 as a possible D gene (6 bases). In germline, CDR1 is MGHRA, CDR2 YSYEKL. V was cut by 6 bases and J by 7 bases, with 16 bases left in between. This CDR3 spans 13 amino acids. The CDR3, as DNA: TGCGCCAGCAGTCCGCTCGCGGGGCGGGAGCAGTACTTC. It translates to CASSPLAGREQYF.

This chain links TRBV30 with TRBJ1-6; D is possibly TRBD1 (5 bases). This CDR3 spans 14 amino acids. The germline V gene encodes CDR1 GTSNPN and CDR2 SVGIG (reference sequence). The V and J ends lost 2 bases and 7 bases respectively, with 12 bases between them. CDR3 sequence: CAWSTARGNSPLHF. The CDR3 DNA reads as TGTGCCTGGAGTACTGCCCGGGGCAATTCACCCCTCCACTTT.

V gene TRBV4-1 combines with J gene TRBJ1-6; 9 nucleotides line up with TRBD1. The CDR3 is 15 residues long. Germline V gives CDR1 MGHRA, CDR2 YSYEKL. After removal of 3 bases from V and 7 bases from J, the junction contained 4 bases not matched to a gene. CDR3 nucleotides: TGCGCCAGCAGCCAGCGGACAGGGGACAATTCACCCCTCCACTTT. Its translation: CASSQRTGDNSPLHF.

In nucleotides, the CDR3 is TGTGCCAGTAGTCCGACCGGACTACAAAGCACAGATACGCAGTATTTT. Translation gives CASSPTGLQSTDTQYF. This chain joins TRBV19 and TRBJ2-3, with D tentatively TRBD2 (6 bases). Looked up from germline, CDR1 is LNHDA and CDR2 is SQIVND (reference sequence). Trimming took off 5 bases at V and 0 bases at J, with 15 bases between the two ends. The CDR3 sequence is 16 residues long.

As DNA, the CDR3 is TGTGCCAGCAGCCCGGGACAGGGGGCCTATGGCTACACCTTC. Protein: CASSPGQGAYGYTF. This chain connects TRBV14 to TRBJ1-2, with TRBD1 matching over 12 bases. The CDR3 has 14 amino acids. V was pared by 4 bases and J by 4 bases, with 1 base of the junction left unmatched. Germline CDR1 reads SGHDN; CDR2 reads FVKESK.

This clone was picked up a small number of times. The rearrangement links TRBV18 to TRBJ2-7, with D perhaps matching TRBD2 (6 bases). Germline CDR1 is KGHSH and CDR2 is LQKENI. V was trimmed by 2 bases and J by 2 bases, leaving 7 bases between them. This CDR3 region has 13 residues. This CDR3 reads CASSPGGTYEQYF. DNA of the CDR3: TGTGCCAGCTCACCAGGAGGGACCTACGAGCAGTACTTC. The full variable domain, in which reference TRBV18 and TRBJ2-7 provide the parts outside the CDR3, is NAGVMQNPRHLVRRRGQEARLRCSPMKGHSHVYWYRQLPEEGLKFMVYLQKENIIDESGMPKERFSAEFPKEGPSILRIQQVVRGDSAAYFCASSPGGTYEQYFGPGTRLTVT.

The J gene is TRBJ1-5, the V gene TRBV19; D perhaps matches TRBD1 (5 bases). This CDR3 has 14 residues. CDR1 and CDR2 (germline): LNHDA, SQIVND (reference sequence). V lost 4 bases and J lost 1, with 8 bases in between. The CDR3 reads CASSRGSSNQPQHF. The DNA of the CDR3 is TGTGCCAGTAGTAGGGGCAGCAGCAATCAGCCCCAGCATTTT.

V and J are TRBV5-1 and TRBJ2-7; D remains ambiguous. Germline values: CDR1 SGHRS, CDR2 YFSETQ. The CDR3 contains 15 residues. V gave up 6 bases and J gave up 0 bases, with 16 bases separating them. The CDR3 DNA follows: TGCGCCAGCACCCAAGACGGAGATAGCTCCTACGAGCAGTACTTC. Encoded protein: CASTQDGDSSYEQYF. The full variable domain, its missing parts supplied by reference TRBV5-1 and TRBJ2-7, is KAGVTQTPRYLIKTRGQQVTLSCSPISGHRSVSWYQQTPGQGLQFLFEYFSETQRNKGNFPGRFSGRQFSNSRSEMNVSTLELGDSALYLCASTQDGDSSYEQYFGPGTRLTVT.

This CDR3 is CASSLVLGGNTDTQYF. For the CDR3, the DNA is TGTGCCAGCAGCTTAGTTCTCGGGGGGAACACAGATACGCAGTATTTT. This chain links TRBV11-2 with TRBJ2-3, with 7 bases fitting TRBD2. The length of the CDR3 is 16 residues. Germline CDR1 and CDR2: SGHAT and FQNNGV. Losses at the gene ends were 1 base for V and 2 bases for J; bases not matched to a gene: 6.

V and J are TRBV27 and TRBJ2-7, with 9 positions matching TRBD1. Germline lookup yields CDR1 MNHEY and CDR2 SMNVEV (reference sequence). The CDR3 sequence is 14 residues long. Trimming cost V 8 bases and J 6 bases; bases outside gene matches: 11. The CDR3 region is CASRVGTGQIEQYF. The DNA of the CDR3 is TGTGCCAGCCGCGTCGGGACAGGGCAAATCGAGCAGTACTTC.

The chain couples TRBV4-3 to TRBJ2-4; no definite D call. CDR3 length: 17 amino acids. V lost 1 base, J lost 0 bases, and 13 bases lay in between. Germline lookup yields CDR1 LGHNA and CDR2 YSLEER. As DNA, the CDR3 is TGCGCCAGCAGCCAAGGATGGCCAGATCTAGCCAAAAACATTCAGTACTTC. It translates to CASSQGWPDLAKNIQYF.

The CDR3 spells CASSSPKATGANVLTF. For the CDR3, the DNA is TGTGCCAGCAGTTCCCCCAAGGCGACTGGGGCCAACGTCCTGACTTTC. The chain employs TRBV6-5 and TRBJ2-6; D ambiguous. The CDR3 has 16 amino acids. Germline-derived CDR1 and CDR2 are MNHEY and SVGAGI. Trimming shortened V by 4 bases and J by 2 bases, and 12 bases separated the two germline ends.

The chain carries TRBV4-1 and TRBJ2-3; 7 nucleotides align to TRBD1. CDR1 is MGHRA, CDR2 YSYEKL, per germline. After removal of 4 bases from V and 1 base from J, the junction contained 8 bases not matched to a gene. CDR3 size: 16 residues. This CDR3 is CASSLGTVMGTDTQYF. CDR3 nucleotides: TGCGCCAGCAGCCTGGGGACAGTGATGGGCACAGATACGCAGTATTTT.

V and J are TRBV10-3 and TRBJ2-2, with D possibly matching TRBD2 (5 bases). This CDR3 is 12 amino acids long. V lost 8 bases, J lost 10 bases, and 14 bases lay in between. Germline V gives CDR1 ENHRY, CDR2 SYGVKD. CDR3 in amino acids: CAIHSQREELFF. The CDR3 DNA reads TGTGCCATCCACAGCCAGAGGGAGGAGCTGTTTTTT.

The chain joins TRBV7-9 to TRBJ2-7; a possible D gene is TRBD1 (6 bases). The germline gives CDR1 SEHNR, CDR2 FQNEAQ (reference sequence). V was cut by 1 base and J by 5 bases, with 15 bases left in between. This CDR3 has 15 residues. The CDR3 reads CASSLGQGPRNEQYF. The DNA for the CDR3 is TGTGCCAGCAGCTTAGGGCAGGGGCCCAGAAACGAGCAGTACTTC. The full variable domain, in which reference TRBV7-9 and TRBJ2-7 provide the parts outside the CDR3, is DTGVSQNPRHKITKRGQNVTFRCDPISEHNRLYWYRQTLGQGPEFLTYFQNEAQLEKSRLLSDRFSAERPKGSFSTLEIQRTEQGDSAMYLCASSLGQGPRNEQYFGPGTRLTVT.

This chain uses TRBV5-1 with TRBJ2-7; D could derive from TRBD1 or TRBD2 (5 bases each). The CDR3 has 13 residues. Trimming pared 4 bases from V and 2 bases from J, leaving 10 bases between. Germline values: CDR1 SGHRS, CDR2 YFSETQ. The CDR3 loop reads CASSGTVAYEQYF. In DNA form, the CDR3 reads TGCGCCAGCAGCGGGACGGTGGCCTACGAGCAGTACTTC.

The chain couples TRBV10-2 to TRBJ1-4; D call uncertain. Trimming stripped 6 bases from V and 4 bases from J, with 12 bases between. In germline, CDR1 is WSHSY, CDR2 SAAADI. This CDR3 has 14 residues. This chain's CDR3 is CASSEGGSNEKLFF. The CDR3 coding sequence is TGCGCCAGCAGCGAAGGAGGTAGTAATGAAAAACTGTTTTTT.